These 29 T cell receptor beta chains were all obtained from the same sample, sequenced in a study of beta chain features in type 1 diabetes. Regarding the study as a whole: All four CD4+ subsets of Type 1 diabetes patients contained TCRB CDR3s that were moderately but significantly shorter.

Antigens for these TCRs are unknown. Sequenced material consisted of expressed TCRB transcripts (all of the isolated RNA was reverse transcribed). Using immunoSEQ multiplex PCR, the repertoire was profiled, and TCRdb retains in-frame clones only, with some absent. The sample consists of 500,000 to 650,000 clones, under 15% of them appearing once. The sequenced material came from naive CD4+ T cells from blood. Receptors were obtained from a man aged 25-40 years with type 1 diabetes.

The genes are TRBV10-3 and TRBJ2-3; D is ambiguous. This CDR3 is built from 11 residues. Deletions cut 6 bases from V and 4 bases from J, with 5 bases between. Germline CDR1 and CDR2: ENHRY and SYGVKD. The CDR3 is CAIRASDTQYF. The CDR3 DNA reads TGTGCCATCAGGGCATCAGATACGCAGTATTTT.

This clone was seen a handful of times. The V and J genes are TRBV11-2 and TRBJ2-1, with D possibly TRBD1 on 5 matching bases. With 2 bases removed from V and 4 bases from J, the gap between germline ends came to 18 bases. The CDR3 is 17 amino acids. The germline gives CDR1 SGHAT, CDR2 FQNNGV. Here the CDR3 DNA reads TGTGCCAGCAGCTTAAGCCAGGGCCTTACACCTTACAATGAGCAGTTCTTC. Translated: CASSLSQGLTPYNEQFF.

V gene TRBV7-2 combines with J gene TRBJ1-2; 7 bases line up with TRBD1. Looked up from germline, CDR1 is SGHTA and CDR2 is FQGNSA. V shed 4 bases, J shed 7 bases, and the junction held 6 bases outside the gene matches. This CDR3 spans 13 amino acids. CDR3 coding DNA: TGTGCCAGCAGCTCGACAGGGTTCAGTGGCTACACCTTC. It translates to CASSSTGFSGYTF.

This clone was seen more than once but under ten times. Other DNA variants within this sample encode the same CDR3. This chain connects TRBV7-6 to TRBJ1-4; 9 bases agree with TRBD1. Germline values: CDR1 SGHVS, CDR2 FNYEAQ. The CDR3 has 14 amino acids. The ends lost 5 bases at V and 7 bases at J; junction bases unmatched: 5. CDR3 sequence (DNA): TGTGCCAGCAGCCTGGGACAGGGAGGTGAAAAACTGTTTTTT. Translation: CASSLGQGGEKLFF.

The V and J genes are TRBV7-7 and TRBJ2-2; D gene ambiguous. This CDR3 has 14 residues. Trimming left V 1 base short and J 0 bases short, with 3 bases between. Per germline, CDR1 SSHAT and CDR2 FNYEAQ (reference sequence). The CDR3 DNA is TGTGCCAGCAGCTTAGTGACGAACACCGGGGAGCTGTTTTTT. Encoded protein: CASSLVTNTGELFF.

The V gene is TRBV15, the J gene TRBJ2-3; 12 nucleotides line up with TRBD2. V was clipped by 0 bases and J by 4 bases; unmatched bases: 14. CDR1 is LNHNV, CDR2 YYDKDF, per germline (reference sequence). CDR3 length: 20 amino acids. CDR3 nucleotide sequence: TGTGCCACCAGCAGAGATCGACGACTAGCGGGGGTCTACCGCCCAGATACGCAGTATTTT. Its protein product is CATSRDRRLAGVYRPDTQYF.

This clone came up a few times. CDR3 in DNA: TGTGCCAGCAGCTTAGGGGGACTCTCGAACAATGAGCAGTTCTTC. Amino acids: CASSLGGLSNNEQFF. V and J are TRBV7-2 and TRBJ2-1; tentatively, D is TRBD2 (6 bases). V dropped 1 base and J dropped 5 bases, with 12 bases sitting between them. The germline V gene encodes CDR1 SGHTA and CDR2 FQGNSA. The CDR3 runs to 15 residues. The entire variable domain, with the rest obtained from reference TRBV7-2 and TRBJ2-1, is as follows: GAGVSQSPSNKVTEKGKDVELRCDPISGHTALYWYRQSLGQGLEFLIYFQGNSAPDKSGLPSDRFSAERTGGSVSTLTIQRTQQEDSAVYLCASSLGGLSNNEQFFGPGTRLTVL.

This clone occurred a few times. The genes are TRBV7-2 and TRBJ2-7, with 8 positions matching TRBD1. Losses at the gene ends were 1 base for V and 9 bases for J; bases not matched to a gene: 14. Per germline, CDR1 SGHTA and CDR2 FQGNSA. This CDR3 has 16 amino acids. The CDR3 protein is CASSLVGTGAYEWQYF. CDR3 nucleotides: TGTGCCAGCAGCTTAGTGGGGACAGGAGCCTACGAGTGGCAGTACTTC.

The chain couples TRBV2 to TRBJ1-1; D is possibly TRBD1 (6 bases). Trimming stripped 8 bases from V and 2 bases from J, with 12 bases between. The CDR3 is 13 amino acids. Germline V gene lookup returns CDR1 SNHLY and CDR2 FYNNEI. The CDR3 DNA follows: TGTGCCAGCGGGGGGGACATAAACACTGAAGCTTTCTTT. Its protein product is CASGGDINTEAFF.

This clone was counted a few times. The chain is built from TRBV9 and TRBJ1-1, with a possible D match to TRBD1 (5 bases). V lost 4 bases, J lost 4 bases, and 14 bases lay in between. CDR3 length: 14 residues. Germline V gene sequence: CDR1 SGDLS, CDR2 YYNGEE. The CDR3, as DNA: TGTGCCAGCAGCCCCATGGGGGGAGGCACTGAAGCTTTCTTT. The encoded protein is CASSPMGGGTEAFF.

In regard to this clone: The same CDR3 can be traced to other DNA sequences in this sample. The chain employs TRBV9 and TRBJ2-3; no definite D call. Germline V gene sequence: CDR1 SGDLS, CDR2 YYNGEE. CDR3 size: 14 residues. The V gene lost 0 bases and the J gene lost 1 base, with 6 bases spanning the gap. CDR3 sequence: CASSVAPGTDTQYF. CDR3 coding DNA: TGTGCCAGCAGCGTAGCTCCGGGCACAGATACGCAGTATTTT.

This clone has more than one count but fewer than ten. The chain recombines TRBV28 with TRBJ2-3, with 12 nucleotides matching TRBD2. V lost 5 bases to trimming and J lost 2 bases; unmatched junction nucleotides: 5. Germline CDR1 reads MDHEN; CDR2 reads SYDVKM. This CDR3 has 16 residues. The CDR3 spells CASSAWTSGNTDTQYF. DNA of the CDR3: TGTGCCAGCAGTGCCTGGACTAGCGGGAACACAGATACGCAGTATTTT.

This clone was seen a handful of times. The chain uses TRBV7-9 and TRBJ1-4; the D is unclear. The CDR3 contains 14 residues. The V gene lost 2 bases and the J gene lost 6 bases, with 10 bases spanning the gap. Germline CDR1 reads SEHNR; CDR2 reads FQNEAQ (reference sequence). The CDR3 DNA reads TGTGCCAGCAGCTTACGAGGATTCGATGAAAAACTGTTTTTT. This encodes CASSLRGFDEKLFF.

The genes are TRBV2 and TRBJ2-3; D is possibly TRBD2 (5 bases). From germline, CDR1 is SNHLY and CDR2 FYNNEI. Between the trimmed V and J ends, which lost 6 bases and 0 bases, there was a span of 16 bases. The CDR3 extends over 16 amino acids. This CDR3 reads CASRPGLAQSTDTQYF. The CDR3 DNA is TGTGCCAGCAGACCCGGCCTAGCCCAGAGCACAGATACGCAGTATTTT. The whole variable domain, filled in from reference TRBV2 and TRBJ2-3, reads EPEVTQTPSHQVTQMGQEVILRCVPISNHLYFYWYRQILGQKVEFLVSFYNNEISEKSEIFDDQFSVERPDGSNFTLKIRSTKLEDSAMYFCASRPGLAQSTDTQYFGPGTRLTVL.

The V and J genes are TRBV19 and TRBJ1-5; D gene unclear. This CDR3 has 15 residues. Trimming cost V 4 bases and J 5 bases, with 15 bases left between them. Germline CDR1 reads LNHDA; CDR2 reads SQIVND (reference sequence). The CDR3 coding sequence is TGTGCCAGTAGTAGGTCGGACTTATCTTATCAGCCCCAGCATTTT. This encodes CASSRSDLSYQPQHF.

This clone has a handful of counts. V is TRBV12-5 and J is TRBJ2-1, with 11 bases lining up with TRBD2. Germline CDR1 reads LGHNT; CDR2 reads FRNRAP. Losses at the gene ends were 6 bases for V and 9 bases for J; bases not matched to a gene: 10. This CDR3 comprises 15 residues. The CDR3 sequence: CASGPGLAVSSEQFF. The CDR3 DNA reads TGTGCTAGTGGCCCGGGACTAGCGGTCTCTAGTGAGCAGTTCTTC.

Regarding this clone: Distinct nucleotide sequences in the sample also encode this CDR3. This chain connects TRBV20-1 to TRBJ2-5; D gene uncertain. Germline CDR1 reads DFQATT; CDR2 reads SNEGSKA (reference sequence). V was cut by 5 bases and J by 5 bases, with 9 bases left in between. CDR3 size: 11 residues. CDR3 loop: CSARLAETQYF. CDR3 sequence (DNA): TGCAGTGCTCGCTTGGCGGAGACCCAGTACTTC.

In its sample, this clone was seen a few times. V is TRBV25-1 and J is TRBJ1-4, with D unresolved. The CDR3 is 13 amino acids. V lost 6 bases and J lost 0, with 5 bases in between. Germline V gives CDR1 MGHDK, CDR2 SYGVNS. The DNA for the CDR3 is TGTGCCAGCAGCAGCTCAACTAATGAAAAACTGTTTTTT. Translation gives CASSSSTNEKLFF.

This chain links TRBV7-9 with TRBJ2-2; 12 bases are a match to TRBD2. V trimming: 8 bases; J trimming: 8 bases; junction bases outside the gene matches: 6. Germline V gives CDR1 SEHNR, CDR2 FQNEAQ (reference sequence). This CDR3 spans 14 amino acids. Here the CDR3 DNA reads TGTGCCAGCGATGGACTAGCGGGACAAGGGGAGCTGTTTTTT. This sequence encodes CASDGLAGQGELFF.

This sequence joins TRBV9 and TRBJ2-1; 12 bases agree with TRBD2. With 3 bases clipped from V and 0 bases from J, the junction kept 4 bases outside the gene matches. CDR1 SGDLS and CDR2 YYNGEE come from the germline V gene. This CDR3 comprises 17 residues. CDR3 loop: CASSAWTSGDSYNEQFF. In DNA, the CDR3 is TGTGCCAGCAGCGCCTGGACTAGCGGGGACTCCTACAATGAGCAGTTCTTC.

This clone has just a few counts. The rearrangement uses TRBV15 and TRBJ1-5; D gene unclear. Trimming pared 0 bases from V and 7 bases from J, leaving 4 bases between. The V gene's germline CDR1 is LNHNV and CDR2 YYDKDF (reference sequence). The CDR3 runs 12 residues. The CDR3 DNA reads TGTGCCACCAGCAGAGATAAGCAGCCCCAGCATTTT. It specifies CATSRDKQPQHF. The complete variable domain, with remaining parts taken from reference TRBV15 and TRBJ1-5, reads DAMVIQNPRYQVTQFGKPVTLSCSQTLNHNVMYWYQQKSSQAPKLLFHYYDKDFNNEADTPDNFQSRRPNTSFCFLDIRSPGLGDTAMYLCATSRDKQPQHFGDGTRLSIL.

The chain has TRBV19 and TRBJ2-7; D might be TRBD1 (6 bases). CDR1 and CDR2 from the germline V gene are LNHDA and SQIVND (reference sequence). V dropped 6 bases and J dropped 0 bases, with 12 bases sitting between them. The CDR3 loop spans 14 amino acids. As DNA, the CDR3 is TGTGCCAGTAGGGGGGCGGTTAGCTCCTACGAGCAGTACTTC. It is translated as CASRGAVSSYEQYF.

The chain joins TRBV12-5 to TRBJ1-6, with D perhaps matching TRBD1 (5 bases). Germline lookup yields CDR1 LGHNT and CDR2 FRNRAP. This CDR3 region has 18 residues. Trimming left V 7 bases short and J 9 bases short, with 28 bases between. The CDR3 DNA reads TGTGCTAGTGTACAAAGGGTCAGCCTCAGCCAGGGTAGTTCACCCCTCCACTTT. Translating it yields CASVQRVSLSQGSSPLHF.

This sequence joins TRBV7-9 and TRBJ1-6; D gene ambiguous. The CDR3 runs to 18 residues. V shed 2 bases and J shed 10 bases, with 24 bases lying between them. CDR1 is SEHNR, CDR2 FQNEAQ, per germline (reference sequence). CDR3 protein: CASSLWGLKGGSGSPLHF. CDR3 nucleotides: TGTGCCAGCAGCTTATGGGGTTTGAAGGGCGGATCCGGGTCACCCCTCCACTTT.

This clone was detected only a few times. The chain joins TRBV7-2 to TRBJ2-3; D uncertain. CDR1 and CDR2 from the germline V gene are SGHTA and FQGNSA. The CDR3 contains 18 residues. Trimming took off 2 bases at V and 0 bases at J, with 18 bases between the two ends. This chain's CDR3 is CASSLMFAALSSTDTQYF. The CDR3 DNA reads TGTGCCAGCAGCTTAATGTTCGCAGCGTTATCTAGCACAGATACGCAGTATTTT.

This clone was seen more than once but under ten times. CDR3 sequence reads: CASSRRGAGTDTQYF. In DNA form, the CDR3 reads TGTGCCAGCAGCCGGCGGGGTGCTGGCACAGATACGCAGTATTTT. The chain uses TRBV9 and TRBJ2-3, with D perhaps TRBD2 (6 bases). This CDR3 has 15 residues. V was cut by 4 bases and J by 1 base, with 13 bases left in between. Germline V lookup: CDR1 SGDLS, CDR2 YYNGEE.

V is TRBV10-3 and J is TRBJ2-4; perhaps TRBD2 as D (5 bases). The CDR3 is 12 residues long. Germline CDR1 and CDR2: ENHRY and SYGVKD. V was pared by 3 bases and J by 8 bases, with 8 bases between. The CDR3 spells CAISEEGHIQYF. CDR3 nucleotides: TGTGCCATCAGTGAAGAGGGTCACATTCAGTACTTC.

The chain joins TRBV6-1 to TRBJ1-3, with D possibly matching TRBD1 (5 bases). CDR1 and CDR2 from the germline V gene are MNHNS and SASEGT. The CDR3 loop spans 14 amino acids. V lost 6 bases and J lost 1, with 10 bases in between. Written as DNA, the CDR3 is TGTGCCAGCAGAGCTGGGACTTCTGGAAACACCATATATTTT. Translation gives CASRAGTSGNTIYF.

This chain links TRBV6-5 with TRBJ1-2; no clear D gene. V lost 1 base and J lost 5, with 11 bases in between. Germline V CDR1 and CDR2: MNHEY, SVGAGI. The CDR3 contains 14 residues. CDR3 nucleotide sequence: TGTGCCAGCAGTTACTGGAAAGAAGGTTATGGCTACACCTTC. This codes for CASSYWKEGYGYTF.